One and the same sample provided the 7 T cell receptor beta chains below, sequenced in a study of blood T cell repertoires in COVID-19. The method was immunoSEQ multiplex PCR; TCRdb's version includes in-frame clones alone and lacks a portion of them. Here the sample spans roughly 20,000 clones, just over 90% being singletons. What was sequenced was peripheral blood. These receptors were taken from a woman in her fifties or sixties with active COVID-19.

V and J are TRBV5-1 and TRBJ1-2; D unresolved. CDR3 length equals 14 residues. V shed 0 bases and J shed 1 base, with 7 bases lying between them. The germline gives CDR1 SGHRS, CDR2 YFSETQ. DNA of the CDR3: TGCGCCAGCAGCTTGGACAGATTTAACTATGGCTACACCTTC. Protein product: CASSLDRFNYGYTF.

J is TRBJ2-5 and V is TRBV5-6, with TRBD2 matching 9 bases. The germline V gene encodes CDR1 SGHDT and CDR2 YYEEEE. The CDR3 length is 15 residues. V was pared by 4 bases and J by 1 base, with 5 bases of the junction left unmatched. The CDR3 DNA reads as TGTGCCAGCAGCGTACCGACTAGCGGCCAAGAGACCCAGTACTTC. The encoded protein is CASSVPTSGQETQYF.

This sequence joins TRBV3-1 (or the pseudogene TRBV3-2) and TRBJ2-7, with 14 positions matching TRBD2. This CDR3 comprises 16 residues. After removal of 4 bases from V and 7 bases from J, the junction contained 9 bases not matched to a gene. From germline, CDR1 is LGHDT and CDR2 YNNKEL (reference sequence). The CDR3 region is CASSRAGTSGSREQYF. The CDR3, as DNA: TGTGCCAGCAGCCGAGCCGGGACTAGCGGGAGCCGGGAGCAGTACTTC.

This rearrangement joins TRBV19 to TRBJ1-1; 9 bases agree with TRBD1. From germline, CDR1 is LNHDA and CDR2 SQIVND (reference sequence). This CDR3 contains 16 residues. Trimming cost V 3 bases and J 0 bases; bases outside gene matches: 5. Here the CDR3 reads CASSIGQGRLNTEAFF. The CDR3 DNA reads TGTGCCAGTAGTATCGGACAGGGGAGACTGAACACTGAAGCTTTCTTT.

This clone was recorded only once. This sequence joins TRBV28 and TRBJ2-2; 12 positions agree with TRBD2. The CDR3 runs to 16 residues. The germline V gene has CDR1 MDHEN and CDR2 SYDVKM. After removal of 6 bases from V and 4 bases from J, the junction contained 6 bases not matched to a gene. In DNA form, the CDR3 reads TGTGCCAGCAGGCTAGCGGGAGGGCCGGTCACCGGGGAGCTGTTTTTT. As protein: CASRLAGGPVTGELFF.

The V gene is TRBV18, the J gene TRBJ2-3; D is ambiguous. Trimming shortened V by 5 bases and J by 4 bases, and 4 bases separated the two germline ends. Germline V gene sequence: CDR1 KGHSH, CDR2 LQKENI. CDR3 length equals 11 residues. The CDR3 loop is CASSSPDTQYF. The CDR3, as DNA: TGTGCCAGCTCATCTCCAGATACGCAGTATTTT.

The rearrangement links TRBV19 to TRBJ2-7, with TRBD1 matching 9 bases. The germline V gene has CDR1 LNHDA and CDR2 SQIVND (reference sequence). The CDR3 runs 15 residues. The junction had 9 bases not matched to a gene; V was cut back by 5 bases and J by 4 bases. Here the CDR3 reads CASSAGQGSLYEQYF. As DNA, the CDR3 is TGTGCCAGTAGTGCGGGACAGGGATCCTTATACGAGCAGTACTTC.